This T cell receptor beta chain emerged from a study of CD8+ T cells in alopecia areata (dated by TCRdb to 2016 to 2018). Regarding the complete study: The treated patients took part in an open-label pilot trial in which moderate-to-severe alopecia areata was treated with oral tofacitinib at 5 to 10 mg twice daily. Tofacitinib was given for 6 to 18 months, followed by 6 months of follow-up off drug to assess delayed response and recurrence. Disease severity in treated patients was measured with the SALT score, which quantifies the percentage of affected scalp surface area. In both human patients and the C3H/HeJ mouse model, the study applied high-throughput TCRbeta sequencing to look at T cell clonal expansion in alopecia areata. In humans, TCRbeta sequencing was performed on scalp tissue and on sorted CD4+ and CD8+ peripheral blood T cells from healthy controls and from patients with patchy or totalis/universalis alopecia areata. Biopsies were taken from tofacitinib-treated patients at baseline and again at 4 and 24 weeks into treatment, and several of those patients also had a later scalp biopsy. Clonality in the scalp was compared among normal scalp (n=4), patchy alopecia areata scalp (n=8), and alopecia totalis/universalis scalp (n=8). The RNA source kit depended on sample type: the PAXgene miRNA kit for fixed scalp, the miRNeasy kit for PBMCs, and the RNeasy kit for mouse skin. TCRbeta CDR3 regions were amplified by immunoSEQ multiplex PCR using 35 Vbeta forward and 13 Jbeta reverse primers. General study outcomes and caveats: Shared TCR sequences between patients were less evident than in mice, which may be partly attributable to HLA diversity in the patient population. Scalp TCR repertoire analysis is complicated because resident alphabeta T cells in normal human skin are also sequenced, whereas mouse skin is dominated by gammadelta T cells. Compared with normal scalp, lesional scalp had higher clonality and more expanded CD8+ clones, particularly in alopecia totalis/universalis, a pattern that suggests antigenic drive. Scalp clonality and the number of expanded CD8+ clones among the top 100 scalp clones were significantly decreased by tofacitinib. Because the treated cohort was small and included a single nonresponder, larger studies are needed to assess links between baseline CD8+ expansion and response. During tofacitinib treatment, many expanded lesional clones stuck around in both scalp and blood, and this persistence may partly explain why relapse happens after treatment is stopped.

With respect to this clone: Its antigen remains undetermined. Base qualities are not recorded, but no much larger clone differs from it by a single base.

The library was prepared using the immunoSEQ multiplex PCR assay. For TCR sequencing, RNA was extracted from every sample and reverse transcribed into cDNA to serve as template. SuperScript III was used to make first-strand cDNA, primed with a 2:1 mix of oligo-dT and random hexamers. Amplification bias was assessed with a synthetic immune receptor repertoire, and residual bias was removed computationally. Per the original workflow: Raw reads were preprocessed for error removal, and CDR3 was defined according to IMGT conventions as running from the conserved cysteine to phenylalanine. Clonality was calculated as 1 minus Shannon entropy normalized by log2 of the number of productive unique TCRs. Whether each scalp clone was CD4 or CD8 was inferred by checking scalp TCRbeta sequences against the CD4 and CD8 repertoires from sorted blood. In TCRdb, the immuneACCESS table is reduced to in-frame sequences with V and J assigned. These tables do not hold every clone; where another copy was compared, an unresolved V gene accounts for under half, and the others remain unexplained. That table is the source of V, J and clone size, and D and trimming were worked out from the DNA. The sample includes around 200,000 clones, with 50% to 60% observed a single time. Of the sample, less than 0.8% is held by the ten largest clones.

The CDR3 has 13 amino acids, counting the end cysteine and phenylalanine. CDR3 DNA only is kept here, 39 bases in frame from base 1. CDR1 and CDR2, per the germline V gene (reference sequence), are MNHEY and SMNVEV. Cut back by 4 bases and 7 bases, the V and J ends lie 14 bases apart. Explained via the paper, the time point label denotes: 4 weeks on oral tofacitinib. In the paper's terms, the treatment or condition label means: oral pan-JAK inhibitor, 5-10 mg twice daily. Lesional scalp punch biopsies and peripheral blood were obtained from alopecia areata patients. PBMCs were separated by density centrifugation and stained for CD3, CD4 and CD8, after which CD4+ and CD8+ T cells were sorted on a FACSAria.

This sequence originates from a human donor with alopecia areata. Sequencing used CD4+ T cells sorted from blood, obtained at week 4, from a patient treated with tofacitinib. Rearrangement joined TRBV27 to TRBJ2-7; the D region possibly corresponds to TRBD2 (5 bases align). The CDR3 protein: CASSSSGSGEQYF. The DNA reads TGTGCCAGCAGTTCTTCAGGAAGCGGTGAGCAGTACTTC.